This T cell receptor beta chain was identified in a study of T-cell reconstitution after alpha-beta-depleted transplantation in children. Unique molecular identifiers were built into the TCRbeta library. TCRdb re-called the PCR reads through MiXCR, storing one row per CDR3 protein. The table includes approximately 350,000 distinct CDR3 sequences, roughly 14% detected once. The CDR3 loop spans 14 amino acids. The germline V gene has CDR1 SEHNR and CDR2 FQNEAQ (reference sequence). V lost 3 bases, J lost 7 bases, and 16 bases lay in between. For this clonotype: Since a much larger clone is just one base distant, this may be a read error. The conserved phenylalanine or tryptophan is not found at the CDR3 terminus, so this likely reflects a read error.

The V call is TRBV7-9, the J call TRBJ2-7; D is possibly TRBD1 (5 bases). The source was PBMCs, collected from the stem cell graft. This receptor was taken from a human donor who donated a stem cell graft to a child with Fanconi anemia. CDR3 region: CASSFIAGFDEQYY. CDR3 nucleotides: TGTGCCAGCAGCTTCATTGCAGGGTTTGATGAGCAGTACTAC.